Each of the 21 T cell receptor beta chains below was sequenced from the same sample in a study of T cell responses to AZD1222 COVID-19 vaccine. Produced via immunoSEQ multiplex PCR; TCRdb's table is partial and in-frame only. The sample consists of 90,000 to 120,000 clones, about 93% of them appearing once. The starting material was peripheral blood, obtained 28 days after the second AZD1222 dose. The receptors come from an adult who received the AZD1222 COVID-19 vaccine.

V usage is TRBV14 and J usage is TRBJ2-7; 7 bases map to TRBD2. This CDR3 contains 15 residues. CDR1 and CDR2 (germline): SGHDN, FVKESK. J gave up 2 bases and V 4 bases, and 8 bases lay outside the gene matches. The CDR3 sequence is CASSRKRDSPYEQYF. CDR3 sequence (DNA): TGTGCCAGCAGCCGCAAGCGGGATTCCCCCTACGAGCAGTACTTC. The full variable domain, its missing parts supplied by reference TRBV14 and TRBJ2-7, is EAGVTQFPSHSVIEKGQTVTLRCDPISGHDNLYWYRRVMGKEIKFLLHFVKESKQDESGMPNNRFLAERTGGTYSTLKVQPAELEDSGVYFCASSRKRDSPYEQYFGPGTRLTVT.

The chain links TRBV12-3 or TRBV12-4 to TRBJ1-2; D is unresolved. The CDR3 is made up of 13 amino acids. Between the trimmed V and J ends, which lost 2 bases and 2 bases, there was a span of 6 bases. The CDR3 region is CASSLLGNYGYTF. The CDR3 nucleotides read TGTGCCAGCAGTTTATTAGGGAACTATGGCTACACCTTC.

The chain carries TRBV13 and TRBJ2-7; no reliable D call. The V and J ends lost 2 bases and 2 bases respectively, with 10 bases between them. The CDR3 is 14 amino acids. Germline CDR1 is PRHDT and CDR2 is FYEKMQ (reference sequence). The CDR3 nucleotides read TGTGCCAGCAGCTTAAAAAGGAAAACCTACGAGCAGTACTTC. Translating it yields CASSLKRKTYEQYF.

The chain links TRBV19 to TRBJ2-7; D remains ambiguous. The CDR3 consists of 14 residues. Germline V lookup: CDR1 LNHDA, CDR2 SQIVND (reference sequence). V was pared by 7 bases and J by 3 bases, with 16 bases between. The CDR3 region has the DNA TGTGCCAGTAATCTACGACACAGTCTCTACGAGCAGTACTTC. It codes for CASNLRHSLYEQYF.

Here the CDR3 reads CATLWGETEAFF. Written as DNA, the CDR3 is TGTGCCACCCTATGGGGGGAAACTGAAGCTTTCTTT. V is TRBV19 and J is TRBJ1-1; possible D gene TRBD1, 5 bases. V lost 10 bases and J 5 bases, leaving 14 bases between the germline ends. Germline lookup yields CDR1 LNHDA and CDR2 SQIVND (reference sequence). CDR3 length: 12 residues.

J is TRBJ2-2 and V is TRBV28, with 15 bases aligning to TRBD2. Germline loops: CDR1 MDHEN, CDR2 SYDVKM. The J segment lost 2 bases and the V segment lost 8 bases, leaving 12 bases of the junction unmatched. This CDR3 spans 19 amino acids. The CDR3 loop reads CASSQAGLAGGTNTGELFF. The CDR3 DNA sequence: TGTGCCAGCTCCCAGGCGGGACTAGCGGGGGGCACCAACACCGGGGAGCTGTTTTTT.

This chain links TRBV28 with TRBJ2-5; possibly TRBD1 or TRBD2 for D (6 bases each). CDR3 length equals 15 residues. Germline V lookup: CDR1 MDHEN, CDR2 SYDVKM. Trimming took off 5 bases at V and 1 base at J, with 14 bases between the two ends. The chain's CDR3 is CASSRWGAPQETQYF. The CDR3, as DNA: TGTGCCAGCAGTCGATGGGGGGCTCCCCAAGAGACCCAGTACTTC.

The CDR3: CASSIKAGVRELFF. In nucleotides, the CDR3 is TGTGCCAGTAGTATAAAAGCGGGAGTGAGGGAGCTGTTTTTT. The chain has TRBV19 and TRBJ2-2, with 8 nucleotides matching TRBD2. CDR3 length equals 14 residues. Losses at the gene ends were 2 bases for V and 9 bases for J; bases not matched to a gene: 5. CDR1 is LNHDA, CDR2 SQIVND, per germline (reference sequence). The complete variable domain, with remaining parts taken from reference TRBV19 and TRBJ2-2, reads DGGITQSPKYLFRKEGQNVTLSCEQNLNHDAMYWYRQDPGQGLRLIYYSQIVNDFQKGDIAEGYSVSREKKESFPLTVTSAQKNPTAFYLCASSIKAGVRELFFGEGSRLTVL.

This chain joins TRBV14 and TRBJ2-1; D is perhaps TRBD2 (6 bases). V gave up 2 bases and J gave up 6 bases, with 11 bases separating them. This CDR3 is built from 14 residues. CDR1 and CDR2 (germline): SGHDN, FVKESK. The CDR3 sequence is CASSQLQTSNEQFF. CDR3 DNA sequence: TGTGCCAGCAGCCAACTCCAGACTAGCAATGAGCAGTTCTTC.

The chain carries TRBV4-1 and TRBJ1-2, with 9 bases identical to TRBD1. With V trimmed by 1 base and J by 4 bases, 7 bases remained unmatched. The germline CDR1 and CDR2 sequences are MGHRA and YSYEKL. This CDR3 comprises 16 residues. The CDR3: CASSQADRGTSYGYTF. The CDR3 bases are TGCGCCAGCAGCCAAGCAGACAGGGGGACTTCCTATGGCTACACCTTC.

V is TRBV4-1 and J is TRBJ1-1; a possible D gene is TRBD1 (6 bases). The CDR3 is 16 amino acids. Trimming left V 0 bases short and J 0 bases short, with 11 bases between. CDR1 and CDR2 from the germline V gene are MGHRA and YSYEKL. Here the CDR3 DNA reads TGCGCCAGCAGCCAAGATCTAGGACAGCTGAACACTGAAGCTTTCTTT. This translates into CASSQDLGQLNTEAFF.

This clone was seen a single time. The junction does not match germline at one end; this may be a read error. This rearrangement joins TRBV18 to TRBJ1-1; D remains unclear. CDR1 KGHSH and CDR2 LQKENI come from the germline V gene. CDR3 length: 15 residues. This chain's CDR3 is CASSSPNGRDTEAFF. CDR3 bases: TGTGCCAGCTCATCACCAAATGGACGGGACACTGAAGCTTTCTTT.

In this sample, this clone turned up a few times. This rearrangement joins TRBV5-1 to TRBJ2-1; maybe TRBD2 (5 bases). Germline V gene lookup returns CDR1 SGHRS and CDR2 YFSETQ. The CDR3 extends over 17 amino acids. V lost 4 bases, J lost 7 bases, and 24 bases lay in between. CDR3 DNA: TGCGCCAGCAGCCCCGGAGGACTGAACGTAGGGTCAAATGAGCAGTTCTTC. Protein product: CASSPGGLNVGSNEQFF.

This clone appeared once. This chain links TRBV5-1 with TRBJ2-3; 9 nucleotides agree with TRBD2. This CDR3 has 17 residues. Germline loops: CDR1 SGHRS, CDR2 YFSETQ. Trimming cost V 4 bases and J 4 bases; bases outside gene matches: 13. CDR3 in amino acids: CASSPHERGVKADTQYF. The DNA of the CDR3 is TGCGCCAGCAGCCCCCATGAGCGGGGGGTCAAGGCAGATACGCAGTATTTT.

The DNA for the CDR3 is TGCGCCAGCAGCTTGGCGTCAACCTCCTACGAGCAGTACTTC. Protein product: CASSLASTSYEQYF. This chain joins TRBV5-1 and TRBJ2-7; D ambiguous. Per germline, CDR1 SGHRS and CDR2 YFSETQ. The CDR3 totals 14 residues. Trimming shortened V by 0 bases and J by 0 bases, and 7 bases separated the two germline ends.

This clone has only a few counts. The chain carries TRBV18 and TRBJ1-5; possible D gene TRBD1, 6 bases. V was trimmed by 3 bases and J by 3 bases, leaving 6 bases between them. From germline, CDR1 is KGHSH and CDR2 LQKENI. CDR3 size: 13 residues. CDR3 region: CASSPGANQPQHF. The CDR3, as DNA: TGTGCCAGCTCACCGGGGGCCAATCAGCCCCAGCATTTT.

V is TRBV12-2 and J is TRBJ2-7; TRBD2 is taken as the D call from the table, unchecked against the DNA. TRBV12-2 is annotated as a pseudogene. The CDR3 length is 17 residues. In nucleotides, the CDR3 is TGTGCAAGTCGCTTAAGGTTTAGCGGGGTGCCCTCCTACGAGCAGTACTTC. Translating gives CASRLRFSGVPSYEQYF.

This clone was observed once. The chain links TRBV12-3 or TRBV12-4 to TRBJ2-1; 8 bases are a match to TRBD2. V lost 7 bases and J lost 4; bases outside the gene matches: 3. This CDR3 region has 13 residues. The CDR3 DNA reads as TGTGCCAGCATGATAGCGGGGTACAATGAGCAGTTCTTC. Encoded protein: CASMIAGYNEQFF.

V is TRBV10-3 and J is TRBJ2-7, with 15 bases that match TRBD2. Per germline, CDR1 ENHRY and CDR2 SYGVKD. The trim removed 5 bases at V and 5 bases at J, leaving 10 bases unmatched. This CDR3 has 17 amino acids. The CDR3 spells CAISPSGTSGGLNEQYF. The CDR3 nucleotides are TGTGCCATCAGTCCCTCCGGGACTAGCGGGGGGTTGAACGAGCAGTACTTC.

This chain connects TRBV25-1 to TRBJ1-1, with a weak D call TRBD1 (6 bases). The V end was cut by 6 bases, the J end by 1 base, with 15 bases between. The CDR3 has 15 amino acids. Germline V gene sequence: CDR1 MGHDK, CDR2 SYGVNS. For the CDR3, the DNA is TGTGCCAGCAGGGGTTCCGGGACACCGAACACTGAAGCTTTCTTT. Translated, it gives CASRGSGTPNTEAFF.

V usage is TRBV12-3 or TRBV12-4 and J usage is TRBJ2-1, with D perhaps matching TRBD1 or TRBD2 (5 bases each). This CDR3 has 13 residues. Trimming took off 3 bases at V and 7 bases at J, with 10 bases between the two ends. The CDR3 is CASSFSGGNEQFF. Written as DNA, the CDR3 is TGTGCCAGCAGTTTTAGTGGGGGAAATGAGCAGTTCTTC.